This paragraph reports one TCR beta chain. What it binds is unknown. These data originate in a study of post-analysis software for immune sequencing data. Germline V lookup: CDR1 LGHNA, CDR2 YNFKEQ. The V gene end was trimmed by 2 bases and the J gene end by 4 bases; junction bases not matched to a gene: 8. The CDR3 extends over 17 amino acids. Study-wide findings and caveats: Five or six TRBV segments were significantly more frequent in patients than in controls. TRBV5-6, TRBV5-1 and TRBV20-1 were among these segments. People with multiple sclerosis had a significantly lower normalized Chao1 diversity than controls did.

Included in the TCR beta cDNA libraries were unique molecular identifiers. TCRdb re-derived calls from the PCR reads in MiXCR, one entry per CDR3 protein. The data hold 450,000 to 650,000 distinct CDR3 sequences, with about 40% observed a single time. This sequence joins TRBV4-2 and TRBJ2-1, with 10 positions matching TRBD2. This receptor was obtained from a girl aged 5-17 years with multiple sclerosis. Sequences were obtained from blood. The CDR3 here is CASSQKPRTSGYNEQFF. CDR3 DNA sequence: TGTGCCAGCAGCCAAAAGCCCCGGACTAGCGGTTACAATGAGCAGTTCTTC.